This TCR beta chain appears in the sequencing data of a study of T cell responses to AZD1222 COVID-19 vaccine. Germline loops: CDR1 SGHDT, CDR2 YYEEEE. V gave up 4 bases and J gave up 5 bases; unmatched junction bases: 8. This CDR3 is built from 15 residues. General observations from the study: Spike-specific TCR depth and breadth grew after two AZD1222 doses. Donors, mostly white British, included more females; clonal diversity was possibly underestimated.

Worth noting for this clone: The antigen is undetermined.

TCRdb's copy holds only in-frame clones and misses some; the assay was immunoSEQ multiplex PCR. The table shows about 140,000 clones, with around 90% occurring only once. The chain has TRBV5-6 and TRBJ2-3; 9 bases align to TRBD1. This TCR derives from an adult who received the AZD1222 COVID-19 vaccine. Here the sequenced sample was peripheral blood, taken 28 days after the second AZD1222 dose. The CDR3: CASSLTGGAEDTQYF. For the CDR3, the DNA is TGTGCCAGCAGCCTAACAGGGGGCGCGGAAGATACGCAGTATTTT.